The clone carrying this T cell receptor beta chain was observed a handful of times. What it binds is not known. This entry is derived from a study of T-cell memory formation after mild COVID-19. V was pared by 2 bases and J by 9 bases, with 10 bases between. The CDR3 length is 12 residues. CDR1 and CDR2 (germline): MNHEY, SMNVEV (reference sequence). Notes on the study in general: Clones shrinking from day 15 to 85 showed even CD4/CD8 mixes; later expanders tilted CD4+.

MiXCR, applied by TCRdb to the 5' RACE reads, yields one record per CDR3 protein. The data hold about 360,000 distinct CDR3 sequences, with 10% to 15% observed a single time. The chain combines TRBV27 with TRBJ1-1, with D possibly TRBD1 on 5 matching bases. The sequenced sample was PBMCs or a T cell subset sorted from them (not recorded which). The receptor's source is a man between 18 and 29 years old who had mild COVID-19 (a few samples of this study predate the infection). Cell type and time point are not known. CDR3: CASSLIRGKAFF. The CDR3 DNA sequence: TGTGCCAGCAGTTTAATCCGGGGGAAAGCTTTCTTT.